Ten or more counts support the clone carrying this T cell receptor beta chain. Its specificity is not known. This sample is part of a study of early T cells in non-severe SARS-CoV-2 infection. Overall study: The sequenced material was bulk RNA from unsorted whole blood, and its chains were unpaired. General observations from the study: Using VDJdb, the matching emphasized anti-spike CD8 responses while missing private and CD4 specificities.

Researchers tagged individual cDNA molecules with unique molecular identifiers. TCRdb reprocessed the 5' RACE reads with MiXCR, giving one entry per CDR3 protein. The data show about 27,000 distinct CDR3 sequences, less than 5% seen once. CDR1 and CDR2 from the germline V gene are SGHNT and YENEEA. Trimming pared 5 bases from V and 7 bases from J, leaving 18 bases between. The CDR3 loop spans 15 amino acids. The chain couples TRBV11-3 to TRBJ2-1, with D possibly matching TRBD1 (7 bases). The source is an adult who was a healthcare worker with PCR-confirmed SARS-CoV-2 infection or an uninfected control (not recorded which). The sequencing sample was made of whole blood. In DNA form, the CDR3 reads TGTGCCAGCAGCCCAGGTCGCCAGGGGGGAAATGAGCAGTTCTTC. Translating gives CASSPGRQGGNEQFF.